This T cell receptor (beta chain) was observed in a study of blood T cell repertoires in COVID-19. Overall study context: Donors in the United States, Italy and Spain gave samples during acute or convalescent COVID-19. PBMCs, B-cell-depleted T cells, or T cells provided the cDNA or gDNA that made up the material.

In the original analysis: Scientists estimated how many nucleated cells there were by amplifying reference gene primers. The data were produced by immunoSEQ multiplex PCR, yet TCRdb's version contains in-frame clones alone and is incomplete. V, J and clone size derive from that table, while D and trimming were established from the DNA sequence. Among approximately 250,000 clones listed, about 82% were seen once. The age range of participants was 18 to 89 years, with residence in roughly 25 US areas. Germline V gene data show CDR1 as KGHDR and CDR2 as SFDVKD. This CDR3 region has 18 residues. The junction had 9 bases not matched to a gene; V was cut back by 5 bases and J by 0 bases.

The sequenced material came from PBMCs or T cells enriched from blood (not recorded which). The J gene is TRBJ2-1, the V gene TRBV24-1, with 10 nucleotides matching TRBD2. The receptor comes from a woman between 45 and 60 years old with acute COVID-19. The CDR3: CATSGRTSGPNSYNEQFF. The CDR3 DNA sequence: TGTGCCACCAGTGGAAGGACTAGCGGCCCCAACTCCTACAATGAGCAGTTCTTC.